The 5 T cell receptor beta chains below all came from one sample that was sequenced in a study of neurological immune-mediated disorders (dated by TCRdb to about 2019). Library prep was done by 5' RACE. Sequenced using an Illumina HiSeq 2500. Using fastp at Q25 and MiXCR, TCRdb reprocessed the public reads and kept productive beta chains. Rows with one shared CDR3 protein collapse into an entry with the most common genes and DNA. A total of approximately 100,000 distinct CDR3 sequences appear in this sample, 3% to 4.5% of them only once. In total, the top ten clones hold approximately 5.9% of the sample. Material for sequencing was PBMCs. The receptors come from a woman under 30 with multiple sclerosis.

This clonotype turned up a few times. The chain carries TRBV3-1 and TRBJ2-7; no reliable D call. This CDR3 spans 15 amino acids. Germline V lookup: CDR1 LGHDT, CDR2 YNNKEL (reference sequence). Trimming took off 0 bases at V and 4 bases at J, with 13 bases between the two ends. CDR3 residues: CASSQERGRPYEQYF. CDR3 DNA sequence: TGTGCCAGCAGCCAAGAAAGAGGCAGACCTTACGAGCAGTACTTC.

This clonotype was observed at least ten times. The chain is built from TRBV20-1 and TRBJ2-1, with 11 bases aligning to TRBD2. The CDR3 is 16 residues long. The ends lost 1 base at V and 9 bases at J; junction bases unmatched: 11. Germline CDR1 is DFQATT and CDR2 is SNEGSKA (reference sequence). The CDR3 loop is CSARALSGRAMGEQFF. The DNA of the CDR3 is TGCAGTGCTAGAGCCCTTAGCGGGAGGGCCATGGGTGAGCAGTTCTTC.

This clonotype showed up many times. The CDR3, as DNA: TGTGCCAGCAGCCCAGGACTAGCGAGCCCGCGGGGCACCGGGGAGCTGTTTTTT. It yields the protein CASSPGLASPRGTGELFF. The chain is built from TRBV7-2 and TRBJ2-2; 9 bases map to TRBD2. CDR1 is SGHTA and CDR2 is FQGNSA in the germline V gene. The V gene end was trimmed by 5 bases and the J gene end by 4 bases; junction bases not matched to a gene: 14. This CDR3 is built from 18 residues.

This clonotype was observed many times. The CDR3 spells CSVEAGTPYEQYF. In DNA, the CDR3 is TGCAGCGTTGAAGCCGGGACACCCTACGAGCAGTACTTC. This rearrangement joins TRBV29-1 to TRBJ2-7, with a possible D match to TRBD1 (6 bases). Germline V gene sequence: CDR1 SQVTM, CDR2 ANQGSEA. The CDR3 has 13 residues. V was trimmed by 1 base and J by 2 bases, leaving 9 bases between them.

The rearrangement links TRBV6-5 to TRBJ1-4; D possibly corresponds to TRBD1 (5 bases). The germline CDR1 and CDR2 sequences are MNHEY and SVGAGI. The CDR3 consists of 15 residues. Trimming left V 5 bases short and J 2 bases short, with 12 bases between. The CDR3 DNA follows: TGTGCCAGCAGTGGGTTCGGGGGGACTAATGAAAAACTGTTTTTT. It is translated as CASSGFGGTNEKLFF.